This T cell receptor beta chain was identified in a study of long-term antiretroviral therapy in people with HIV. Note on this clone: The antigen is undetermined.

Held in samples before DNA extraction were roughly 1-11 million cryopreserved PBMC. Notes on the study in general: All blood samples came from the years 2004 to 2017, possibly under older ART regimens.

A v3.0 immunoSEQ assay was performed at survey level. Repertoires were generated with immunoSEQ multiplex PCR, while TCRdb's copy carries only in-frame clones and drops some. This table holds 20,000 to 25,000 clones, 95% found once. The sample in question was unsorted PBMCs, obtained about 4.7 years after starting antiretroviral therapy. This clonotype was sampled from a woman between 45 and 65 years old with HIV.

CDR3 sequence reads: CASTDGTDTQYF. Here the CDR3 DNA reads TGTGCCAGCACCGATGGCACAGATACGCAGTATTTT. The chain joins TRBV5-6 to TRBJ2-3; D unclear. Between the trimmed V and J ends, which lost 6 bases and 1 base, there was a span of 6 bases. Germline V gives CDR1 SGHDT, CDR2 YYEEEE. This CDR3 contains 12 residues.